This T cell receptor beta chain came from a study of T cell changes during pregnancy in multiple sclerosis (dated by TCRdb to between 2018 and 2020). About the study as a whole: Changes in the T cell repertoire over the course of pregnancy were examined in this study in women with multiple sclerosis.

As regards this clone: The antigen this receptor binds is unknown. No quality values exist for individual bases; no much larger clone is one base distant.

Receptor libraries were prepared by the immunoSEQ multiplex PCR assay. TCRdb limited this immuneACCESS table to in-frame rearrangements with V and J called. A share of clones is missing; checked studies link under half to unresolved V genes, and the rest is unexplained. The sample table shows 40,000 to 50,000 clones, and roughly nine tenths are seen once. Approximately 0.39% of the sample comes from the top ten. The germline ends are 11 bases apart after V is trimmed by 4 bases and J by 4 bases. The CDR1 and CDR2 encoded by the germline V gene are SGDLS and YYNGEE. Including the terminal cysteine and phenylalanine, the CDR3 comprises 13 residues. The read is trimmed to its CDR3 DNA, 39 bases read in frame from base 1.

The sequence was collected from a female donor in good health, enrolled as a control in a pregnancy study. The receptor chain draws on TRBV9 and TRBJ2-5; no D gene can be assigned with confidence. The sample in question was CD4+ T cells from peripheral blood mononuclear cells, obtained in the second trimester of pregnancy. The DNA reads TGTGCCAGCAGCCCGGTGGGCTCAGAGACCCAGTACTTC. Its protein is CASSPVGSETQYF.